This T cell receptor (beta chain) stems from a study of control samples from healthy donors and cancer patients. TCRdb keeps only in-frame clones here, not all; method: immunoSEQ multiplex PCR. The sample records 150,000 to 200,000 clones, around 88% being singletons. V lost 4 bases to trimming and J lost 3 bases, with 4 bases between them. This CDR3 is built from 11 residues. Note on this clone: Additional DNA sequences in this sample encode the identical CDR3.

This sequence was found in a man younger than 30 in good health. The chain links TRBV12-3 or TRBV12-4 to TRBJ2-7; D not resolved. The material sequenced was blood. The CDR3 here is CASSSDYEQYF. The CDR3 nucleotides are TGTGCCAGCAGTTCTGACTACGAGCAGTACTTC.